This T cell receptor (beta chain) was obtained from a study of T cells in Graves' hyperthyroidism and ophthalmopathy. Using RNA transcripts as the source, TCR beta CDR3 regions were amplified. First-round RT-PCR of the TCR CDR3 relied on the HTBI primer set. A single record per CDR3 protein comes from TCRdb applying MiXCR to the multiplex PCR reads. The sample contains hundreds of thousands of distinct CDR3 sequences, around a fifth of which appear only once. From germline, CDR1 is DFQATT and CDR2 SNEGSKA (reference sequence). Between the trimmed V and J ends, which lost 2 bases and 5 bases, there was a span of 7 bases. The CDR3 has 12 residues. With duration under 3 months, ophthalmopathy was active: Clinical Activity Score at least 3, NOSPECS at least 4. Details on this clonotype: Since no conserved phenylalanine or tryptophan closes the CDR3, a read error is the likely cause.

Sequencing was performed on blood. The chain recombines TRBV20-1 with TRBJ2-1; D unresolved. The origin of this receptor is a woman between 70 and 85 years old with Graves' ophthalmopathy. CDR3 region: CSARWVDNEQFS. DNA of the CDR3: TGCAGTGCTAGATGGGTTGACAATGAGCAGTTCTCC.